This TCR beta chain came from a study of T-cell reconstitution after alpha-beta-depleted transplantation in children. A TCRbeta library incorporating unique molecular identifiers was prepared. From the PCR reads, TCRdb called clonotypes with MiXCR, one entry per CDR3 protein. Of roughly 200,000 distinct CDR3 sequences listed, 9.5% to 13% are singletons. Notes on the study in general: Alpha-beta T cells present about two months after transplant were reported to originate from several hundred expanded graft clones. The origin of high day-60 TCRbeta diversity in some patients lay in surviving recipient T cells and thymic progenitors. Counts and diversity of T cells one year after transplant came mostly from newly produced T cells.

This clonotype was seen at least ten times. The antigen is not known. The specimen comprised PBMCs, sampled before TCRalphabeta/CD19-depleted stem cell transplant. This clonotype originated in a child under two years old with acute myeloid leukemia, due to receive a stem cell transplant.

CDR3 nucleotide sequence: TGTGCCAGCAGTCCGGACTTGATGGATGAAAAACTGTTTTTT. Protein product: CASSPDLMDEKLFF. The chain employs TRBV6-1 and TRBJ1-4; no firm D call. The ends were cut back, 5 bases at V and 6 bases at J, with 13 bases in the middle. The germline V gene has CDR1 MNHNS and CDR2 SASEGT. This CDR3 spans 14 amino acids.